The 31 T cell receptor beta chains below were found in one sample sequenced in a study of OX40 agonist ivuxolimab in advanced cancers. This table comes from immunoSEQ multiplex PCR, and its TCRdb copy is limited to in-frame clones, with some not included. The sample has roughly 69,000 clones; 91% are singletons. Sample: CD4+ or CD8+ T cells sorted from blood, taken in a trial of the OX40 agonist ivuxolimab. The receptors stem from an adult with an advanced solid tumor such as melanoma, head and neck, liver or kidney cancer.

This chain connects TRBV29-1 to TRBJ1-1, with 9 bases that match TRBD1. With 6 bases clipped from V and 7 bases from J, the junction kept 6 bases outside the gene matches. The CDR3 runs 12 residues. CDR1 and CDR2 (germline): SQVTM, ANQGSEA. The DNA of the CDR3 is TGCAGCGTAAGGGACAGGGCCAATGAAGCTTTCTTT. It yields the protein CSVRDRANEAFF.

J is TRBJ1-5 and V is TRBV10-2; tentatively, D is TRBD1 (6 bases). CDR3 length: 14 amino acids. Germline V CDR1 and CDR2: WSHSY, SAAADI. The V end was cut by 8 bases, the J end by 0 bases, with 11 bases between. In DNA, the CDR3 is TGCGCCAGCCGAGGGGGGCTTAGCAATCAGCCCCAGCATTTT. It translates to CASRGGLSNQPQHF.

The CDR3 coding sequence is TGTGCCAGCAGTCAAGACCCGGGGAGGGCGGCAGATACGCAGTATTTT. It codes for CASSQDPGRAADTQYF. This sequence joins TRBV27 and TRBJ2-3, with 7 bases that match TRBD2. With 5 bases clipped from V and 4 bases from J, the junction kept 12 bases outside the gene matches. The CDR3 extends over 16 amino acids. The germline gives CDR1 MNHEY, CDR2 SMNVEV (reference sequence).

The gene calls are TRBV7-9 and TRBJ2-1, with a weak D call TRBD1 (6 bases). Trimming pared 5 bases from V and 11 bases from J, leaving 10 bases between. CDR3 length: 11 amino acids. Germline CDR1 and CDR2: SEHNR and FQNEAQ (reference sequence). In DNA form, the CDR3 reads TGTGCCAGCAGCCCCGACAGGAAGCAGTTCTTC. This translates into CASSPDRKQFF.

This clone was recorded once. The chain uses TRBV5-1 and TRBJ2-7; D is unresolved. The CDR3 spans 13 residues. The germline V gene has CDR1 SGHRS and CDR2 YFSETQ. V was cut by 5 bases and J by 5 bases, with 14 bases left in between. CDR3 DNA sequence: TGCGCCAGCAGTACGACTGGTGGTAACGAGCAGTACTTC. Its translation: CASSTTGGNEQYF.

This chain's CDR3 is CASRVAQGVETQYF. CDR3 in DNA: TGTGCCAGCAGAGTCGCTCAGGGCGTGGAGACCCAGTACTTC. This chain connects TRBV27 to TRBJ2-5; tentative D call: TRBD1 (5 bases). V dropped 6 bases and J dropped 5 bases, with 16 bases sitting between them. This CDR3 has 14 residues. The V gene's germline CDR1 is MNHEY and CDR2 SMNVEV (reference sequence).

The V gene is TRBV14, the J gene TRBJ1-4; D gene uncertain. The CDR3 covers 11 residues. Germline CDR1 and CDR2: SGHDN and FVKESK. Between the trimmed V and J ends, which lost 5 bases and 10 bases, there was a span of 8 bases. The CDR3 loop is CASSVSSKLFF. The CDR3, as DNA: TGTGCCAGCAGCGTTTCATCAAAACTGTTTTTT.

The CDR3 reads CASSPDSNEQFF. The CDR3 DNA is TGTGCCAGCAGTCCCGACTCCAATGAGCAGTTCTTC. The rearrangement links TRBV6-5 to TRBJ2-1; D remains ambiguous. Trimming removed 5 bases from V and 6 bases from J, with 8 bases in between. CDR1 and CDR2 (germline): MNHEY, SVGAGI. The CDR3 has 12 amino acids.

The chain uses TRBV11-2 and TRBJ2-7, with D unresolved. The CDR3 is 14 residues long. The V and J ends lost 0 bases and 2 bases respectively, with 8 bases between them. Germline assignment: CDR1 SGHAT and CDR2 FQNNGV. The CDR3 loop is CASSLEVVAYEQYF. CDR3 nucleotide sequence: TGTGCCAGCAGCTTAGAGGTGGTGGCCTACGAGCAGTACTTC.

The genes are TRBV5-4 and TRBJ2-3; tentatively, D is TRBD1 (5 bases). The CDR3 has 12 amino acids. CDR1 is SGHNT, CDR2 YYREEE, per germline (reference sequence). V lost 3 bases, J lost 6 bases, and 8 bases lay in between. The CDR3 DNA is TGTGCCAGCAGCTCTTCAGGGGATACGCAGTATTTT. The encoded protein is CASSSSGDTQYF.

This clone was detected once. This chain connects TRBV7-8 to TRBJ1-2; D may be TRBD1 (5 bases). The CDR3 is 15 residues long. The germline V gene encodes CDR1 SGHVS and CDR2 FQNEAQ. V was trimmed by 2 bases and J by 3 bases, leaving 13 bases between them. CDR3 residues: CASSLSEGLHYGYTF. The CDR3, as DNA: TGTGCCAGCAGCTTATCCGAGGGACTCCACTATGGCTACACCTTC.

The CDR3 sequence is CASSSAPAFATNEKLFF. The CDR3 coding sequence is TGCGCCAGCAGCAGTGCTCCGGCATTCGCTACTAATGAAAAACTGTTTTTT. V gene TRBV4-3 combines with J gene TRBJ1-4; D not certain. The CDR3 is 17 residues long. Trimming removed 5 bases at V and 2 bases at J, with 18 bases between. Germline CDR1 is LGHNA and CDR2 is YSLEER.

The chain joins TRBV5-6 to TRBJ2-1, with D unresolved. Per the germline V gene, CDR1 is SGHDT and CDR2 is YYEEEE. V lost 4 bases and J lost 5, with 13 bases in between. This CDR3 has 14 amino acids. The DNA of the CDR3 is TGTGCCAGCAGCCCACCGGGTATTCACAATGAGCAGTTCTTC. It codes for CASSPPGIHNEQFF.

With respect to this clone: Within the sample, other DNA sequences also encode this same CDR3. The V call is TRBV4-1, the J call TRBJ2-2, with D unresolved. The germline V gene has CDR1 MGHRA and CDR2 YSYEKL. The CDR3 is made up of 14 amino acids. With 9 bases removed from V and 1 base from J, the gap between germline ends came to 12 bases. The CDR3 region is CASRESGNTGELFF. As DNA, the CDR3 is TGCGCCAGTAGGGAATCAGGGAACACCGGGGAGCTGTTTTTT.

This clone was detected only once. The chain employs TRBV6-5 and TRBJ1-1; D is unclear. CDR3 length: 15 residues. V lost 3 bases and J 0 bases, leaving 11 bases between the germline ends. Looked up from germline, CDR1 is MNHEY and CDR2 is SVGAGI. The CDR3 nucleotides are TGTGCCAGCAGTTATGGGGAGGACTTGAACACTGAAGCTTTCTTT. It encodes CASSYGEDLNTEAFF.

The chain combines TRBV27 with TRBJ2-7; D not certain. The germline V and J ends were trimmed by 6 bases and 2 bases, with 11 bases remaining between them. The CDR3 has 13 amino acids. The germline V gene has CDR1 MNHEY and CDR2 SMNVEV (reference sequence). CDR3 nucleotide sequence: TGTGCCAGCAGCCCGGGCTTAACCTACGAGCAGTACTTC. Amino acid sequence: CASSPGLTYEQYF.

CDR3 amino acids: CASSEERGAANYGYTF. The DNA for the CDR3 is TGCGCCAGCAGTGAAGAGAGAGGAGCCGCTAACTATGGCTACACCTTC. The chain combines TRBV10-2 with TRBJ1-2; D ambiguous. The CDR3 runs to 16 residues. Trimming removed 3 bases at V and 0 bases at J, with 14 bases between. Per germline, CDR1 WSHSY and CDR2 SAAADI.

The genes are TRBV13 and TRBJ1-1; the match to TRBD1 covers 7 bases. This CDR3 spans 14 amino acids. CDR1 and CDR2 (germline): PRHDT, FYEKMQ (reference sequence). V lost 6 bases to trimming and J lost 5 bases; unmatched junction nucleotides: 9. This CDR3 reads CASRSQGGITEAFF. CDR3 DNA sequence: TGTGCCAGCAGAAGCCAGGGGGGGATTACTGAAGCTTTCTTT.

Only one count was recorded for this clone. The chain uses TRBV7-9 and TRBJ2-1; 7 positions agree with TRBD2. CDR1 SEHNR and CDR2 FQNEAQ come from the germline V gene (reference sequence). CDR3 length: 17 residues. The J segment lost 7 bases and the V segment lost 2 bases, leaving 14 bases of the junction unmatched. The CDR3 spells CASSLPGGSAVVNEQFF. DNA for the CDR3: TGTGCCAGCAGCTTACCTGGCGGGAGCGCTGTAGTTAATGAGCAGTTCTTC. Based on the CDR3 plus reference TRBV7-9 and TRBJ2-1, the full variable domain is DTGVSQNPRHKITKRGQNVTFRCDPISEHNRLYWYRQTLGQGPEFLTYFQNEAQLEKSRLLSDRFSAERPKGSFSTLEIQRTEQGDSAMYLCASSLPGGSAVVNEQFFGPGTRLTVL.

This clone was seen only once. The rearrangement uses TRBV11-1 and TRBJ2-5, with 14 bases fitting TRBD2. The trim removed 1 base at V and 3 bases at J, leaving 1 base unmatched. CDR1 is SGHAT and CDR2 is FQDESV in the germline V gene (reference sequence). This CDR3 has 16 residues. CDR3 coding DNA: TGTGCCAGCAGCTTAGAGACTAGCGGGGGGGAAGAGACCCAGTACTTC. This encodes CASSLETSGGEETQYF.

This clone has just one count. CDR3 amino acids: CASSSSGGAADTQYF. CDR3 nucleotides: TGCGCCAGCAGTTCTAGCGGGGGGGCGGCTGATACGCAGTATTTT. The rearrangement uses TRBV10-2 and TRBJ2-3; the match to TRBD2 covers 12 bases. The CDR3 length is 15 residues. The V gene's germline CDR1 is WSHSY and CDR2 SAAADI. Unmatched junction bases numbered 6, after V lost 5 bases and J lost 6 bases.

The CDR3 protein is CASSLGAPPNPQHF. The CDR3 DNA follows: TGTGCCAGCAGCTTAGGGGCCCCACCTAATCCCCAGCATTTT. The chain combines TRBV7-9 with TRBJ1-5, with D hard to call. This CDR3 spans 14 amino acids. The germline gives CDR1 SEHNR, CDR2 FQNEAQ (reference sequence). V was shortened by 1 base and J by 10 bases, with 14 bases between the two germline ends.

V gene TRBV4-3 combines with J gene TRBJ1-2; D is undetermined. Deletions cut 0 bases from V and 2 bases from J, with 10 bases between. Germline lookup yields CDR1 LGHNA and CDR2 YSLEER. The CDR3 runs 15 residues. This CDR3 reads CASSQDRSMNYGYTF. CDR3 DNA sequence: TGCGCCAGCAGCCAAGATCGCAGTATGAACTATGGCTACACCTTC.

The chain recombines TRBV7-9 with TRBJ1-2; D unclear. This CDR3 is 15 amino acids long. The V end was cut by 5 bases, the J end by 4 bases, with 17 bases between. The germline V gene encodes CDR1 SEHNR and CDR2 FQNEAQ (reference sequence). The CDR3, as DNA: TGTGCCAGCAGCCCCGGCCCATTACCCCTCTATGGCTACACCTTC. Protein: CASSPGPLPLYGYTF.

This CDR3 reads CASGPYTEAFF. The CDR3 DNA reads TGTGCCAGTGGGCCGTATACTGAAGCTTTCTTT. This rearrangement joins TRBV19 to TRBJ1-1; no reliable D call. The V gene's germline CDR1 is LNHDA and CDR2 SQIVND (reference sequence). Trimming stripped 8 bases from V and 5 bases from J, with 9 bases between. The CDR3 spans 11 residues.

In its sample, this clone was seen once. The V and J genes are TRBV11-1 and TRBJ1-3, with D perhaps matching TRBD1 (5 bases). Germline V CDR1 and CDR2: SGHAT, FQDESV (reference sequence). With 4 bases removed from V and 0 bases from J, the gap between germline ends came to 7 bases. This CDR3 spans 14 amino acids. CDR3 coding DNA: TGTGCCAGCAGCTCGGGGGACTCTGGAAACACCATATATTTT. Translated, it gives CASSSGDSGNTIYF.

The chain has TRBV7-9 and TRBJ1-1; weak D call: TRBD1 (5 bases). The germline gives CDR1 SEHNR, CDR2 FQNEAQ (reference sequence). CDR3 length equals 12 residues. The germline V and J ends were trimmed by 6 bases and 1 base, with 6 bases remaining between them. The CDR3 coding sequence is TGTGCCAGCAGTAGGGGGAACACTGAAGCTTTCTTT. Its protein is CASSRGNTEAFF. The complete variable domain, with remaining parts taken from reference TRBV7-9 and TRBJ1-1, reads DTGVSQNPRHKITKRGQNVTFRCDPISEHNRLYWYRQTLGQGPEFLTYFQNEAQLEKSRLLSDRFSAERPKGSFSTLEIQRTEQGDSAMYLCASSRGNTEAFFGQGTRLTVV.

CDR3 amino acids: CASSFGLNEQFF. CDR3 sequence (DNA): TGTGCCAGCAGCTTTGGACTGAATGAGCAGTTCTTC. The chain has TRBV7-8 and TRBJ2-1, with a tentative D call TRBD2 (5 bases). This CDR3 contains 12 residues. Germline V gene lookup returns CDR1 SGHVS and CDR2 FQNEAQ. Trimming removed 3 bases at V and 7 bases at J, with 7 bases between.

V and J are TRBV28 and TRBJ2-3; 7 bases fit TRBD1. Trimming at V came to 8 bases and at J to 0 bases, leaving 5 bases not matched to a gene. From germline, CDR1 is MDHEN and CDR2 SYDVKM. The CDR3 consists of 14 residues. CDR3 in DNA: TGTGCCAGCGAGGGGGCAGGGAGCACAGATACGCAGTATTTT. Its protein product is CASEGAGSTDTQYF. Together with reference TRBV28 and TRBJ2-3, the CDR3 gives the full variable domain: DVKVTQSSRYLVKRTGEKVFLECVQDMDHENMFWYRQDPGLGLRLIYFSYDVKMKEKGDIPEGYSVSREKKERFSLILESASTNQTSMYLCASEGAGSTDTQYFGPGTRLTVL.

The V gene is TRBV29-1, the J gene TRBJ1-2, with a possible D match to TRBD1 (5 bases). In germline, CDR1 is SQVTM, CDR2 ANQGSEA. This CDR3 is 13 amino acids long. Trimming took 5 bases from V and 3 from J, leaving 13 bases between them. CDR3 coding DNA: TGCAGCGTTAGCTCGCAGGGCTACTATGGCTACACCTTC. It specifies CSVSSQGYYGYTF.

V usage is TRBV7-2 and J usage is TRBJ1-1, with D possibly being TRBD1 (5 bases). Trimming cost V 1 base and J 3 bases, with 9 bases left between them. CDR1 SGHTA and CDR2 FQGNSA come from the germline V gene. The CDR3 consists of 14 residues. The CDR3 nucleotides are TGTGCCAGCAGCTTAGTCGGGGCGGACACTGAAGCTTTCTTT. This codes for CASSLVGADTEAFF.